This T cell receptor (beta chain) derives from a study of blood T cell repertoires in COVID-19. Study context: Samples of COVID-19 (acute and convalescent) were obtained from the United States, Italy and Spain. PBMCs, B-cell-depleted T cells, or T cells provided the cDNA or gDNA that made up the material.

The CDR3 runs 16 residues. V dropped 3 bases and J dropped 0 bases, with 12 bases sitting between them. Germline V gives CDR1 MGHRA, CDR2 YSYEKL. As processed by the authors: Quantification of nucleated cells was approximated via reference gene primer amplification. Clones were sequenced by immunoSEQ multiplex PCR, and TCRdb holds only the in-frame ones, with some missing. V and J calls and clone size are those listed in that table; D and trimming were worked out from the DNA. The data show roughly 100,000 clones, about 85% seen once. This sequence was found in a man over 45 in a cohort sampled during active COVID-19. V is TRBV4-1 and J is TRBJ2-4; no definite D call. The sequencing input was peripheral blood. CDR3 region: CASSQVEFLAKNIQYF. In DNA form, the CDR3 reads TGCGCCAGCAGCCAGGTTGAGTTCCTAGCCAAAAACATTCAGTACTTC.